This T cell receptor (beta chain) was obtained from a study of lymphopenia after photon versus proton radiotherapy. Trimming took 4 bases from V and 8 from J; bases not matched to a gene: 16. There are 16 residues in the CDR3. The germline V gene has CDR1 SGHDT and CDR2 YYEEEE. Study-wide findings and caveats: Survival link was tested only in deceased patients; proton benefit remains a possibility. After the lymphocyte nadir, photon-treated repertoires showed oligoclonal expansion, especially of CD8+ Temra cells. Larger post-nadir TCR diversity loss correlated inversely with survival in deceased patients. Relative stability marked proton patients; photon patients lost diversity and naive cells.

To note about this clone: Antigen: not known.

TCRdb keeps only in-frame clones here, not all; method: immunoSEQ multiplex PCR. The sample consists of approximately 47,000 clones, roughly 87% of them appearing once. The genes are TRBV5-6 and TRBJ1-2; 8 positions agree with TRBD1. Material: peripheral blood, obtained from a patient treated with photon-based radiotherapy. The sequence was collected from a man aged 40-49 years with gastric cancer. The CDR3 DNA is TGTGCCAGCAGCCCGACCGGATCGGGACAGGTTACGGGCTACACCTTC. Amino acid sequence: CASSPTGSGQVTGYTF.